This T cell receptor beta chain was documented in a study of early T cells in non-severe SARS-CoV-2 infection. Study in general: Sequencing of unsorted whole blood was done on bulk RNA, leaving chains unpaired.

Germline V gene sequence: CDR1 ENHRY, CDR2 SYGVKD. V was trimmed by 8 bases and J by 4 bases, leaving 12 bases between them. This CDR3 region has 13 residues. TCRdb reprocessed the 5' RACE reads via MiXCR and lists one record per CDR3 protein. The sample comprises 75,000 to 100,000 distinct CDR3 sequences, approximately 15% of which are singletons, and approximately 0.62% rests with the top ten. This clonotype originated in an adult who was a healthcare worker with PCR-confirmed SARS-CoV-2 infection or an uninfected control (not recorded which). The chain employs TRBV10-3 and TRBJ2-1; TRBD2 might be the D (5 bases). Source material: whole blood. The CDR3 spells CAIGQPGYNEQFF. DNA of the CDR3: TGTGCCATCGGTCAACCGGGGTACAATGAGCAGTTCTTC.